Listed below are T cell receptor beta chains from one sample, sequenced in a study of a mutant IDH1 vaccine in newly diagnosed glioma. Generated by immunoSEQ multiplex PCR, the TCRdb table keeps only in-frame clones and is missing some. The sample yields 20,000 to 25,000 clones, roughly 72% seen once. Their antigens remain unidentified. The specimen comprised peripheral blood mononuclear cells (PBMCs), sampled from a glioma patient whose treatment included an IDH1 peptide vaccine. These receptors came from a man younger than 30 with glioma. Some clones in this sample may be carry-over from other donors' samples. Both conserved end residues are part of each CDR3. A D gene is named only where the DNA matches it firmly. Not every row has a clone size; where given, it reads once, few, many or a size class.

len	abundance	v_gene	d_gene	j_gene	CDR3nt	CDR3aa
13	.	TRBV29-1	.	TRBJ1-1	TGCAGCGTTGCGCCCGGGCCTATCACTGAAGCTTTCTTT	CSVAPGPITEAFF
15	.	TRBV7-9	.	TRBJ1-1	TGTGCCAGCAGCCCCGGGCCAGGGGTGAACACTGAAGCTTTCTTT	CASSPGPGVNTEAFF
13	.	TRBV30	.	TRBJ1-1	TGTGCCTGGAGTGAGGGGACCGACACTGAAGCTTTCTTT	CAWSEGTDTEAFF
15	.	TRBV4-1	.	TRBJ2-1	TGCGCCAGCGGATTTAAAGGGGGGAACATCAATGAGCAGTTCTTC	CASGFKGGNINEQFF
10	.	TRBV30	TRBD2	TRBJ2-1	TGTGCCTGGAAGCGGGAAGGGCAGTTCTTC	CAWKREGQFF
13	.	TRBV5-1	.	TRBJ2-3	TGCGCCAGCAGCTCCGGGTTCACAGATACGCAGTATTTT	CASSSGFTDTQYF
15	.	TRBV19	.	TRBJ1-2	TGTGCCAGTAGTGACCCTCGGGGGGGGGCGCGTGGCTACACCTTC	CASSDPRGGARGYTF
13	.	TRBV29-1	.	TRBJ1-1	TGCAGCGTTGAAAGGGGGTGGAACACTGAAGCTTTCTTT	CSVERGWNTEAFF
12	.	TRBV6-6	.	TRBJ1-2	TGTGCCAGCAGTTTGACCTCAAAGGACCACACCTTC	CASSLTSKDHTF
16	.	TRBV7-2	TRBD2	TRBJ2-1	TGTGCCAGCAGCTCCCTGGCGGGGGGGCCAACCAATGAGCAGTTCTTC	CASSSLAGGPTNEQFF
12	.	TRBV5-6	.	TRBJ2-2	TGTGCCAGCAGCTTTTACGTCGGGGAGCTGTTTTTT	CASSFYVGELFF
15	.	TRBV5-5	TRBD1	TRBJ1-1	TGTGCCAGCAGCCAACCGGGACAGGGGGCTTCTGAAGCTTTCTTT	CASSQPGQGASEAFF
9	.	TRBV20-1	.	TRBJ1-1	TGCAGTGCTAGCTCCGAAGCTTTCTTT	CSASSEAFF
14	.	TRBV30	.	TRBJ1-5	TGTGCCTGGAGTGTGACGGCTAGCAATCAGCCCCAGCATTTT	CAWSVTASNQPQHF
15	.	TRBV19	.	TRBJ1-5	TGTGCCAGTAGTATAGTGGGATATAGCAATCAGCCCCAGCATTTT	CASSIVGYSNQPQHF
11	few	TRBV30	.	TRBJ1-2	TGTGCCTGGAGTGATACGGGGCCCATCCGATTC	CAWSDTGPIRF
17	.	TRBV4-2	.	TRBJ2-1	TGTGCCAGCAGCCGATCGAGCCGGGACGGGAAAAACAATGAGCAGTTCTTC	CASSRSSRDGKNNEQFF
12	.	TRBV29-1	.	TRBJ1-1	TGCAGCGTGGTCCGGGGGGGCACTGAAGCTTTCTTT	CSVVRGGTEAFF
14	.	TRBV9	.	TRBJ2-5	TGTGCCAGCAGCGTAGTCGGGGGCCAAGAGACCCAGTACTTC	CASSVVGGQETQYF
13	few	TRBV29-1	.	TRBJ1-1	TGCAGCGTTCTGGGGCTATTCCGAACTGAAGCTTTCTTT	CSVLGLFRTEAFF
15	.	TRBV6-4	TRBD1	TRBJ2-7	TGTGCCAGCAGTGTCGGGACAGGGGATACCTACGAGCAGTACTTC	CASSVGTGDTYEQYF
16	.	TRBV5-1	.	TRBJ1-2	TGCGCCAGCAGCCAGGGGCGGACAGAGCCTAACTATGGCTACACCTTC	CASSQGRTEPNYGYTF
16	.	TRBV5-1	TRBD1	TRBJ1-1	TGCGCCAGCAGCTTGGGGGAGGGGGCCAAGGACCCTGAAGCTTTCTTT	CASSLGEGAKDPEAFF
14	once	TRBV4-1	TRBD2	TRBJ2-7	TGCGCCAGCAGCCACGTCGGGGGGGCCTACGAGCAGTACTTC	CASSHVGGAYEQYF
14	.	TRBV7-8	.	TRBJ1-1	TGTGCCAGCAGCTTAGTTCTTCCGTACACTGAAGCTTTCTTT	CASSLVLPYTEAFF
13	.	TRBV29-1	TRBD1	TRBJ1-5	TGCAGCGTTGGGCAGGGGGGGAATCAGCCCCAGCATTTT	CSVGQGGNQPQHF